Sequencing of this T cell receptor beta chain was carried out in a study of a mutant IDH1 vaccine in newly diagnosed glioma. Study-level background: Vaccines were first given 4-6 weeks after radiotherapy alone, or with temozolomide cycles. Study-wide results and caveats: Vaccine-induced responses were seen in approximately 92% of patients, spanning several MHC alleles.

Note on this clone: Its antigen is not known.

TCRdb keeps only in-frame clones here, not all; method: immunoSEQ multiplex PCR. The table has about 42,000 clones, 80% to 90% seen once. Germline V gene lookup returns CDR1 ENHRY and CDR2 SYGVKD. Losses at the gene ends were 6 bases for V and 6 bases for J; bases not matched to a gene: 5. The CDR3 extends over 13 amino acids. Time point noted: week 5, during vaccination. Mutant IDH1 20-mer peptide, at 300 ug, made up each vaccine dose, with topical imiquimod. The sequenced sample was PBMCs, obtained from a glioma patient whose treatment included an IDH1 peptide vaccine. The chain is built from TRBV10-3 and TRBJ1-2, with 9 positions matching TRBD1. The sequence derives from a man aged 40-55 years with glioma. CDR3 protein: CAIRGQGKDGYTF. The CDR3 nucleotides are TGTGCCATCAGGGGACAGGGCAAGGATGGCTACACCTTC.